The 17 T cell receptor beta chains below were found in one sample sequenced in a study of brain T cells in children with intractable seizures. Method: immunoSEQ multiplex PCR; TCRdb's copy keeps in-frame clones and lacks some. The sample shows approximately 330,000 clones, roughly 92% of them seen only once. The time point was: blood from clinic visit 5 months post-surgery; TSC patient then seizure free. Source: peripheral blood, taken around 5 months after surgery. Receptors were obtained from a boy less than two years old with tuberous sclerosis and intractable seizures.

In its sample, this clone was seen a few times. The chain joins TRBV12-3 or TRBV12-4 to TRBJ1-1; D unresolved. This CDR3 contains 11 residues. The germline V and J ends were trimmed by 3 bases and 9 bases, with 8 bases remaining between them. CDR3 protein: CASSFGSQAFF. The CDR3 DNA is TGTGCCAGCAGTTTCGGCAGCCAAGCTTTCTTT.

This sequence joins TRBV2 and TRBJ1-3; D is uncertain. V was trimmed by 7 bases and J by 0 bases, leaving 13 bases between them. The CDR3 is made up of 15 amino acids. CDR1 and CDR2 from the germline V gene are SNHLY and FYNNEI. The chain's CDR3 is CASKPGRSSGNTIYF. CDR3 nucleotides: TGTGCCAGCAAGCCAGGACGGAGCTCTGGAAACACCATATATTTT.

J is TRBJ1-5 and V is TRBV7-9; D unclear. Trimming shortened V by 1 base and J by 0 bases, and 10 bases separated the two germline ends. This CDR3 comprises 16 residues. The germline CDR1 and CDR2 sequences are SEHNR and FQNEAQ (reference sequence). The CDR3 DNA sequence: TGTGCCAGCAGCTTAGGGTACGAGGATAGCAATCAGCCCCAGCATTTT. This gives the protein CASSLGYEDSNQPQHF.

As regards this clone: Within the sample, other DNA sequences also encode this same CDR3. The chain couples TRBV18 to TRBJ1-2; TRBD1 aligns across 9 bases. Germline V gene sequence: CDR1 KGHSH, CDR2 LQKENI. The trim removed 3 bases at V and 1 base at J, leaving 0 bases unmatched. The CDR3 has 14 amino acids. The CDR3 DNA follows: TGTGCCAGCTCACCGGACAGGGGTAACTATGGCTACACCTTC. Its protein is CASSPDRGNYGYTF.

This clone appeared a single time. This chain links TRBV7-9 with TRBJ1-2, with 9 bases aligning to TRBD1. Trimming at V came to 2 bases and at J to 8 bases, leaving 6 bases not matched to a gene. Germline assignment: CDR1 SEHNR and CDR2 FQNEAQ (reference sequence). The CDR3 runs to 14 residues. CDR3 loop: CASSLSGTGYGYTF. The CDR3 region has the DNA TGTGCCAGCAGCTTATCGGGGACAGGGTACGGCTACACCTTC.

The chain combines TRBV7-9 with TRBJ1-1, with D perhaps matching TRBD1 (6 bases). The CDR3 extends over 15 amino acids. Trimming left V 6 bases short and J 0 bases short, with 14 bases between. Looked up from germline, CDR1 is SEHNR and CDR2 is FQNEAQ (reference sequence). For the CDR3, the DNA is TGTGCCAGCAGACTTAGGGACATCTTGAACACTGAAGCTTTCTTT. It is translated as CASRLRDILNTEAFF.

This chain connects TRBV7-9 to TRBJ2-1; 8 bases are a match to TRBD2. Losses at the gene ends were 6 bases for V and 0 bases for J; bases not matched to a gene: 1. The germline CDR1 and CDR2 sequences are SEHNR and FQNEAQ (reference sequence). This CDR3 is built from 14 residues. The chain's CDR3 is CASRLAGSYNEQFF. The DNA for the CDR3 is TGTGCCAGCAGGCTAGCGGGCTCCTACAATGAGCAGTTCTTC.

The chain employs TRBV13 and TRBJ1-1; the D gene is possibly TRBD1 (5 bases). The CDR3 is 14 residues long. The V gene's germline CDR1 is PRHDT and CDR2 FYEKMQ (reference sequence). The V and J ends lost 7 bases and 4 bases respectively, with 16 bases between them. CDR3 DNA sequence: TGTGCCAGCACCCATTGGGGGGTGGTCACTGAAGCTTTCTTT. Translated, it gives CASTHWGVVTEAFF.

This chain links TRBV9 with TRBJ2-1, with 15 nucleotides matching TRBD2. With 3 bases clipped from V and 1 base from J, the junction kept 8 bases outside the gene matches. Germline values: CDR1 SGDLS, CDR2 YYNGEE. This CDR3 region has 19 residues. The CDR3 region has the DNA TGTGCCAGCAGCGGCGGACTAGCGGGGGGGCCAGGGTCCTACAATGAGCAGTTCTTC. Residues: CASSGGLAGGPGSYNEQFF.

The rearrangement joins TRBV3-1 (or the pseudogene TRBV3-2) to TRBJ2-7, with 9 bases aligning to TRBD2. Germline V CDR1 and CDR2: LGHDT, YNNKEL (reference sequence). The ends lost 0 bases at V and 6 bases at J; junction bases unmatched: 9. CDR3 length: 16 amino acids. The CDR3 region is CASSQDTGLAYGEQYF. DNA for the CDR3: TGTGCCAGCAGCCAAGATACGGGACTAGCTTATGGCGAGCAGTACTTC.

The chain has TRBV11-2 and TRBJ1-1; D ambiguous. This CDR3 contains 15 residues. V dropped 0 bases and J dropped 4 bases, with 12 bases sitting between them. The germline V gene has CDR1 SGHAT and CDR2 FQNNGV. The CDR3 sequence: CASSLERGSRTEAFF. Here the CDR3 DNA reads TGTGCCAGCAGCTTAGAACGCGGGTCCCGCACTGAAGCTTTCTTT.

This chain uses TRBV7-8 with TRBJ2-5; 8 nucleotides line up with TRBD2. Germline V lookup: CDR1 SGHVS, CDR2 FQNEAQ. CDR3 length: 13 amino acids. After removal of 4 bases from V and 5 bases from J, the junction contained 3 bases not matched to a gene. CDR3 residues: CASSSPGGETQYF. In nucleotides, the CDR3 is TGTGCCAGCAGCTCCCCGGGAGGGGAGACCCAGTACTTC.

The rearrangement joins TRBV15 to TRBJ2-5; 7 bases map to TRBD1. The CDR3 covers 15 residues. With V trimmed by 3 bases and J by 0 bases, 4 bases remained unmatched. Germline-derived CDR1 and CDR2 are LNHNV and YYDKDF (reference sequence). In DNA form, the CDR3 reads TGTGCCACCAGCAGTGGGACAGAGTACCAAGAGACCCAGTACTTC. Encoded protein: CATSSGTEYQETQYF. The full variable domain, in which reference TRBV15 and TRBJ2-5 provide the parts outside the CDR3, is DAMVIQNPRYQVTQFGKPVTLSCSQTLNHNVMYWYQQKSSQAPKLLFHYYDKDFNNEADTPDNFQSRRPNTSFCFLDIRSPGLGDTAMYLCATSSGTEYQETQYFGPGTRLLVL.

The chain uses TRBV14 and TRBJ2-1; tentatively, D is TRBD1 (5 bases). The CDR3 is made up of 14 amino acids. CDR1 and CDR2 (germline): SGHDN, FVKESK. Trimming left V 4 bases short and J 2 bases short, with 9 bases between. The CDR3 is CASSREGAYNEQFF. The CDR3 nucleotides read TGTGCCAGCAGCCGGGAAGGGGCCTACAATGAGCAGTTCTTC. The full variable domain, its missing parts supplied by reference TRBV14 and TRBJ2-1, is EAGVTQFPSHSVIEKGQTVTLRCDPISGHDNLYWYRRVMGKEIKFLLHFVKESKQDESGMPNNRFLAERTGGTYSTLKVQPAELEDSGVYFCASSREGAYNEQFFGPGTRLTVL.

A single count supports this clone. This chain uses TRBV7-9 with TRBJ2-2; 9 bases agree with TRBD1. The J segment lost 5 bases and the V segment lost 11 bases, leaving 9 bases of the junction unmatched. The CDR3 length is 14 residues. The germline V gene encodes CDR1 SEHNR and CDR2 FQNEAQ (reference sequence). This chain's CDR3 is CALGQGLETGELFF. Written as DNA, the CDR3 is TGTGCCCTCGGACAGGGGCTCGAGACCGGGGAGCTGTTTTTT.

This clone was seen just once. The chain recombines TRBV11-1 with TRBJ1-6, with D tentatively TRBD1 (5 bases). The V gene's germline CDR1 is SGHAT and CDR2 FQDESV (reference sequence). Trimming removed 6 bases at V and 9 bases at J, with 15 bases between. The CDR3 totals 14 residues. The CDR3 sequence is CASSDLGTSSPLHF. The CDR3 bases are TGTGCCAGCAGTGACCTGGGGACCTCTTCACCCCTCCACTTT.

The rearrangement joins TRBV14 to TRBJ2-3, with D possibly TRBD2 on 6 matching bases. Germline CDR1 and CDR2: SGHDN and FVKESK. The CDR3 is 15 amino acids. V lost 4 bases and J lost 4, with 15 bases in between. CDR3 nucleotide sequence: TGTGCCAGCAGCCCAAGATTTGCTAGCGCAGATACGCAGTATTTT. It specifies CASSPRFASADTQYF.